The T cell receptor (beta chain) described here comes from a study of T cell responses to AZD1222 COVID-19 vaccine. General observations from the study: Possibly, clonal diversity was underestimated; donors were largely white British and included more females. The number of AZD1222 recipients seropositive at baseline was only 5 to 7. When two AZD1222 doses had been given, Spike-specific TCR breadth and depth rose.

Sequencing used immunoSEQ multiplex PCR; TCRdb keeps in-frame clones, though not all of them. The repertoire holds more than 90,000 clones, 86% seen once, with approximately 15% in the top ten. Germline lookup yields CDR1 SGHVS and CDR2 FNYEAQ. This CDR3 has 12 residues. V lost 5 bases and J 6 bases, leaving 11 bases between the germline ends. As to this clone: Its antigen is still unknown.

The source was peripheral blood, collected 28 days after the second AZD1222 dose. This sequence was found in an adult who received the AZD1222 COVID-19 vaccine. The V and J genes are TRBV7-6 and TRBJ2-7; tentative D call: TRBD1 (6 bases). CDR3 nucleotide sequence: TGTGCCAGCAGCGCCGGGACACTCGAGCAGTACTTC. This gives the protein CASSAGTLEQYF.